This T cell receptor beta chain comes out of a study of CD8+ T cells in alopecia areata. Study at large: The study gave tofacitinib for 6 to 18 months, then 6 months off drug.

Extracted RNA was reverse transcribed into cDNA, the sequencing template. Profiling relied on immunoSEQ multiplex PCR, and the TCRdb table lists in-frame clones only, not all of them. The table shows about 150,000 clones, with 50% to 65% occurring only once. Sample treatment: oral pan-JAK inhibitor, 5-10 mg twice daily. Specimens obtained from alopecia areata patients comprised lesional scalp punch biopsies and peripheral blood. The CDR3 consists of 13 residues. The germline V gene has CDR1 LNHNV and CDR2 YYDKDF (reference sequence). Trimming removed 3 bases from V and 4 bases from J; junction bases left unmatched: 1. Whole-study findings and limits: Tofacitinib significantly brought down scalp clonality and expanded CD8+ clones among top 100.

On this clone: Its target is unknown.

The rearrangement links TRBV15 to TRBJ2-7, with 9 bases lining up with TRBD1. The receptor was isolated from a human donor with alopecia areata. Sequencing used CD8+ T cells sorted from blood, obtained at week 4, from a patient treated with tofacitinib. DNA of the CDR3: TGTGCCACCAGCAGGACAGGGGGTTACGAGCAGTACTTC. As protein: CATSRTGGYEQYF.